The 8 T cell receptor beta chains reported below all come from one sample, sequenced in a study of T cells in Graves' hyperthyroidism and ophthalmopathy. Authors of the study amplified TCR beta CDR3 regions from RNA transcripts. The HTBI primer set was used in a first-round RT-PCR of the TCR CDR3. TCRdb passed the multiplex PCR reads through MiXCR, listing each CDR3 protein once. Of 400,000 to 500,000 distinct CDR3 sequences listed, roughly 13% are singletons. The material sequenced was blood. The receptors were sampled from a woman aged 18-29 years with Graves' hyperthyroidism.

V is TRBV27 and J is TRBJ2-1, with a weak D call TRBD2 (7 bases). CDR3 size: 17 residues. The V gene's germline CDR1 is MNHEY and CDR2 SMNVEV (reference sequence). V lost 6 bases and J 8 bases, leaving 26 bases between the germline ends. The CDR3 DNA reads TGTGCCAGCAGCCAATTTCTTTCCGGGGGAGGGGGGCATGAGCAGTTCTTC. Translated: CASSQFLSGGGGHEQFF.

This clonotype came up many times. The gene calls are TRBV20-1 and TRBJ1-5, with a possible D match to TRBD1 (5 bases). CDR3 length: 15 amino acids. Per the germline V gene, CDR1 is DFQATT and CDR2 is SNEGSKA (reference sequence). Trimming took off 5 bases at V and 4 bases at J, with 18 bases between the two ends. The CDR3 protein is CSAGIPGTKNQPQHF. In DNA form, the CDR3 reads TGCAGTGCTGGGATTCCGGGGACTAAAAATCAGCCCCAGCATTTT.

The V gene is TRBV9, the J gene TRBJ1-6, with 8 bases fitting TRBD1. V trimming: 3 bases; J trimming: 7 bases; junction bases outside the gene matches: 6. The CDR3 is made up of 15 amino acids. The germline V gene has CDR1 SGDLS and CDR2 YYNGEE. The CDR3 loop is CASSARDRGNSPLHF. The CDR3 coding sequence is TGTGCCAGCAGCGCCCGAGACAGGGGAAATTCACCCCTCCACTTT.

There are a few counts of this clonotype. This rearrangement joins TRBV6-1 to TRBJ1-6; D is undetermined. V gave up 6 bases and J gave up 3 bases, with 9 bases separating them. The CDR3 spans 14 residues. Germline V lookup: CDR1 MNHNS, CDR2 SASEGT. The chain's CDR3 is CASRKESYNSPLHF. DNA of the CDR3: TGTGCCAGCAGGAAAGAGAGCTATAATTCACCCCTCCACTTT.

In this sample, this clonotype turned up many times. This rearrangement joins TRBV7-6 to TRBJ1-5; 9 bases are shared with TRBD1. CDR1 and CDR2 from the germline V gene are SGHVS and FNYEAQ. Losses at the gene ends were 2 bases for V and 6 bases for J; bases not matched to a gene: 5. The length of the CDR3 is 15 residues. CDR3 loop: CASSLTGGAGQPQHF. The CDR3 DNA reads TGTGCCAGCAGCTTAACAGGGGGCGCGGGTCAGCCCCAGCATTTT.

The CDR3 spells CAISEGLGRDIQYF. The DNA of the CDR3 is TGTGCCATCAGTGAGGGTCTAGGGCGGGACATTCAGTACTTC. V and J are TRBV10-3 and TRBJ2-4; possible D gene TRBD2, 5 bases. V shed 2 bases and J shed 8 bases, with 13 bases lying between them. From germline, CDR1 is ENHRY and CDR2 SYGVKD. This CDR3 is built from 14 residues.

The chain employs TRBV5-1 and TRBJ2-2; 8 nucleotides line up with TRBD2. Per the germline V gene, CDR1 is SGHRS and CDR2 is YFSETQ. V was clipped by 1 base and J by 4 bases; unmatched bases: 6. This CDR3 contains 16 residues. CDR3 sequence (DNA): TGCGCCAGCAGCTTGATGTCCGGGACTAGCACCGGGGAGCTGTTTTTT. Its protein is CASSLMSGTSTGELFF.

This clonotype was picked up many times. The chain employs TRBV12-3 or TRBV12-4 and TRBJ2-4; 10 nucleotides match TRBD2. J was trimmed by 0 bases and V by 3 bases; bases with no gene match: 5. The CDR3 covers 17 residues. The CDR3 DNA reads TGTGCCAGCAGTTTCCCGCGGACTAGCGGAGCCAAAAACATTCAGTACTTC. Translated, it gives CASSFPRTSGAKNIQYF.